The rows below give T cell receptor beta chains drawn from one sample of a study of beta chain features in type 1 diabetes. TCRdb's table, derived via immunoSEQ multiplex PCR, lists solely in-frame clones and lacks some. The repertoire holds roughly 230,000 clones, with over 8.5% as singletons. Sequenced input: naive CD4+ T cells from blood. Receptors originate from a woman under 30 in good health. Each CDR3 is given with its conserved first and last residue. D genes are given only for firm matches. Clone size, where shown, is once, few, many, or a class for clones that have expanded.

D,V,size,J,CDR3,DNA
TRBD1,TRBV6-1,NA,TRBJ1-1,CASSEAFFEDRALEAFF,TGTGCCAGCAGTGAAGCGTTTTTTGAGGACAGGGCACTTGAAGCTTTCTTT
NA,TRBV10-3,NA,TRBJ2-2,CAISREAGELFF,TGTGCCATCTCAAGAGAGGCCGGGGAGCTGTTTTTT
TRBD1,TRBV27,NA,TRBJ1-2,CASNTPDRGYGYTF,TGTGCCAGCAACACCCCGGACAGGGGTTACGGCTACACCTTC
TRBD2,TRBV7-9,few,TRBJ2-7,CASSLGTSDSYEQYF,TGTGCCAGCAGCTTAGGGACTAGCGACTCCTACGAGCAGTACTTC
TRBD1,TRBV2,few,TRBJ2-7,CASSEVWDRGYEQYF,TGTGCCAGCAGTGAAGTGTGGGACAGGGGTTACGAGCAGTACTTC
TRBD1,TRBV7-2,few,TRBJ1-2,CASSLNILGQKNYGYTF,TGTGCCAGCAGCTTAAATATTCTGGGACAGAAAAACTATGGCTACACCTTC
TRBD1,TRBV2,NA,TRBJ2-5,CASSRQGREETQYF,TGTGCCAGCAGTAGACAGGGAAGAGAAGAGACCCAGTACTTC
NA,TRBV15,NA,TRBJ2-2,CATSRRGRDNTGELFF,TGTGCCACCAGCAGGAGGGGGAGGGACAACACCGGGGAGCTGTTTTTT
TRBD2,TRBV11-2,NA,TRBJ2-7,CASSSGGRASYEQYF,TGTGCCAGCAGCTCGGGAGGCAGGGCCTCCTACGAGCAGTACTTC
TRBD2,TRBV13,NA,TRBJ2-3,CASSPHRPGLAGGRVDTQYF,TGTGCCAGCAGCCCTCACCGCCCGGGACTAGCGGGGGGGAGGGTAGATACGCAGTATTTT